These 28 T cell receptor beta chains were sequenced from one sample in a study of long-term antiretroviral therapy in people with HIV. Running of the v3.0 immunoSEQ assay took place at survey level. The method was immunoSEQ multiplex PCR; TCRdb's version includes in-frame clones alone and lacks a portion of them. This table holds tens of thousands of clones, more than 90% found once. Material: unsorted PBMCs, obtained 3.7 years after starting antiretroviral therapy. These receptors originate from a woman in her 50s with HIV.

The gene calls are TRBV6-4 and TRBJ2-2; TRBD1 matches 9 bases. The CDR3 extends over 15 amino acids. Germline V gene data show CDR1 as MRHNA and CDR2 as SNTAGT. V trimming: 4 bases; J trimming: 5 bases; junction bases outside the gene matches: 5. The CDR3 nucleotides are TGTGCCAGCAGTGTTACAGGGGGCAGGACCGGGGAGCTGTTTTTT. Its protein product is CASSVTGGRTGELFF.

This chain joins TRBV7-9 and TRBJ1-1; the match to TRBD1 covers 7 bases. V gave up 2 bases and J gave up 4 bases; unmatched junction bases: 1. Germline assignment: CDR1 SEHNR and CDR2 FQNEAQ (reference sequence). CDR3 length: 13 amino acids. CDR3 sequence (DNA): TGTGCCAGCAGCTTATCAGGGGGCACTGAAGCTTTCTTT. Encoded protein: CASSLSGGTEAFF.

The V gene is TRBV7-2, the J gene TRBJ1-2; tentative D call: TRBD1 (5 bases). The CDR3 runs to 15 residues. V was clipped by 0 bases and J by 0 bases, with 8 bases between them. Germline V CDR1 and CDR2: SGHTA, FQGNSA. This chain's CDR3 is CASSLAAGSNYGYTF. The CDR3 nucleotides read TGTGCCAGCAGCTTAGCAGCAGGGTCTAACTATGGCTACACCTTC.

The chain employs TRBV2 and TRBJ2-5; 7 bases map to TRBD2. Trimming removed 11 bases from V and 1 base from J; junction bases left unmatched: 10. Germline CDR1 is SNHLY and CDR2 is FYNNEI. The CDR3 extends over 14 amino acids. The CDR3 is CASPALAAQETQYF. CDR3 DNA sequence: TGTGCCTCCCCTGCCCTAGCGGCCCAAGAGACCCAGTACTTC.

The J gene is TRBJ1-1, the V gene TRBV19; 8 nucleotides agree with TRBD1. From germline, CDR1 is LNHDA and CDR2 SQIVND (reference sequence). The CDR3 has 16 amino acids. With V trimmed by 6 bases and J by 8 bases, 17 bases remained unmatched. The CDR3 bases are TGTGCCAGTAGCGCTATGCCCGGACAGGGCCACTCCGAAGCTTTCTTT. This gives the protein CASSAMPGQGHSEAFF.

This chain links TRBV30 with TRBJ2-7; D gene uncertain. Per the germline V gene, CDR1 is GTSNPN and CDR2 is SVGIG (reference sequence). Trimming removed 5 bases from V and 7 bases from J, with 12 bases in between. This CDR3 has 11 amino acids. CDR3 bases: TGTGCCTGGGGGTTCCTTAGAGAGCAGTACTTC. This sequence encodes CAWGFLREQYF.

This clone was observed a handful of times. V is TRBV6-5 and J is TRBJ1-4, with D tentatively TRBD1 (5 bases). The CDR3 totals 14 residues. Germline lookup yields CDR1 MNHEY and CDR2 SVGAGI. V gave up 5 bases and J gave up 7 bases, with 14 bases separating them. The CDR3 bases are TGTGCCAGCAGTGGGGCAGGTGGTGTTGAAAAACTGTTTTTT. Its translation is CASSGAGGVEKLFF.

The V gene is TRBV5-5, the J gene TRBJ1-1; 7 bases align to TRBD1. The CDR3 is made up of 15 amino acids. CDR1 SGHKS and CDR2 YYEKEE come from the germline V gene (reference sequence). V was pared by 5 bases and J by 1 base, with 8 bases of the junction left unmatched. CDR3 protein: CASSQSGQTNTEAFF. CDR3 nucleotides: TGTGCCAGCAGTCAATCGGGACAGACGAACACTGAAGCTTTCTTT. Drawing the rest from reference TRBV5-5 and TRBJ1-1, the complete variable domain is DAGVTQSPTHLIKTRGQQVTLRCSPISGHKSVSWYQQVLGQGPQFIFQYYEKEERGRGNFPDRFSARQFPNYSSELNVNALLLGDSALYLCASSQSGQTNTEAFFGQGTRLTVV.

CDR3 sequence reads: CASSYWDGNTGELFF. The CDR3 DNA is TGTGCCAGCAGTTACTGGGACGGGAACACCGGGGAGCTGTTTTTT. The J gene is TRBJ2-2, the V gene TRBV6-5, with D possibly being TRBD1 or TRBD2 (5 bases each). CDR1 MNHEY and CDR2 SVGAGI come from the germline V gene. This CDR3 is 15 amino acids long. V lost 1 base and J lost 1, with 7 bases in between.

This sequence joins TRBV29-1 and TRBJ2-1; 10 positions match TRBD2. Looked up from germline, CDR1 is SQVTM and CDR2 is ANQGSEA. The trim removed 4 bases at V and 13 bases at J, leaving 4 bases unmatched. The CDR3 runs to 11 residues. The CDR3 region is CSVVAGGGQFF. The DNA of the CDR3 is TGCAGCGTTGTAGCGGGGGGAGGTCAGTTCTTC.

This chain uses TRBV4-1 with TRBJ1-2; 7 bases agree with TRBD1. Germline CDR1 reads MGHRA; CDR2 reads YSYEKL. CDR3 length equals 15 residues. Losses at the gene ends were 0 bases for V and 2 bases for J; bases not matched to a gene: 3. This CDR3 reads CASSQEQGRNYGYTF. The CDR3 coding sequence is TGCGCCAGCAGCCAAGAACAGGGGAGAAACTATGGCTACACCTTC.

The table lists this clone with a few counts. The chain couples TRBV5-1 to TRBJ1-3; D may be TRBD1 (5 bases). The CDR3 consists of 14 residues. Trimming stripped 0 bases from V and 2 bases from J, with 6 bases between. Germline loops: CDR1 SGHRS, CDR2 YFSETQ. CDR3 residues: CASSLVGAGNTIYF. CDR3 DNA: TGCGCCAGCAGCTTGGTAGGGGCTGGAAACACCATATATTTT. Together with reference TRBV5-1 and TRBJ1-3, the CDR3 gives the full variable domain: KAGVTQTPRYLIKTRGQQVTLSCSPISGHRSVSWYQQTPGQGLQFLFEYFSETQRNKGNFPGRFSGRQFSNSRSEMNVSTLELGDSALYLCASSLVGAGNTIYFGEGSWLTVV.

This clone has just one count. The rearrangement joins TRBV9 to TRBJ1-5, with 7 nucleotides matching TRBD1. Germline V gives CDR1 SGDLS, CDR2 YYNGEE. The V and J ends lost 0 bases and 5 bases, in that order; junction bases with no gene match: 2. This CDR3 has 14 residues. CDR3 sequence: CASSVGDSDQPQHF. The CDR3 nucleotides read TGTGCCAGCAGCGTAGGGGACAGCGATCAGCCCCAGCATTTT.

V usage is TRBV30 and J usage is TRBJ1-3; a weak D match, TRBD1 (6 bases). This CDR3 spans 15 amino acids. V dropped 1 base and J dropped 3 bases, with 13 bases sitting between them. Germline values: CDR1 GTSNPN, CDR2 SVGIG (reference sequence). The CDR3 spells CAWSGGGLSGNTIYF. CDR3 nucleotides: TGTGCCTGGAGTGGAGGGGGGCTGAGTGGAAACACCATATATTTT.

V and J are TRBV10-3 and TRBJ2-7; tentative D call: TRBD2 (7 bases). The germline V gene encodes CDR1 ENHRY and CDR2 SYGVKD. This CDR3 comprises 15 residues. The V end was cut by 6 bases, the J end by 0 bases, with 15 bases between. The CDR3 region is CAISGRTDLSYEQYF. CDR3 coding DNA: TGTGCCATCAGCGGGAGGACAGATCTCTCCTACGAGCAGTACTTC.

This sequence joins TRBV5-4 and TRBJ1-4; the D is unclear. CDR3 length equals 15 residues. V was pared by 0 bases and J by 7 bases, with 13 bases between. In germline, CDR1 is SGHNT, CDR2 YYREEE (reference sequence). CDR3 sequence (DNA): TGTGCCAGCAGCTTGGAAAGCCAGCGGCCTGAAAAACTGTTTTTT. Its translation: CASSLESQRPEKLFF. Using reference TRBV5-4 and TRBJ1-4 for the parts outside the CDR3, the full variable domain is ETGVTQSPTHLIKTRGQQVTLRCSSQSGHNTVSWYQQALGQGPQFIFQYYREEENGRGNFPPRFSGLQFPNYSSELNVNALELDDSALYLCASSLESQRPEKLFFGSGTQLSVL.

This chain links TRBV9 with TRBJ2-5, with TRBD2 matching 16 bases. CDR1 is SGDLS, CDR2 YYNGEE, per germline. There are 19 residues in the CDR3. Germline trimming cut 0 bases from V and 3 bases from J; bases unmatched to any gene: 8. As DNA, the CDR3 is TGTGCCAGCAGCGTAGCTGAGGGACTAGCGGGGGGGCTGAAAGAGACCCAGTACTTC. Translation gives CASSVAEGLAGGLKETQYF. Full variable domain (remainder filled in from reference TRBV9 and TRBJ2-5): DSGVTQTPKHLITATGQRVTLRCSPRSGDLSVYWYQQSLDQGLQFLIQYYNGEERAKGNILERFSAQQFPDLHSELNLSSLELGDSALYFCASSVAEGLAGGLKETQYFGPGTRLLVL.

V is TRBV25-1 and J is TRBJ2-1; 9 bases are shared with TRBD2. Per germline, CDR1 MGHDK and CDR2 SYGVNS. The CDR3 length is 16 residues. V gave up 0 bases and J gave up 3 bases; unmatched junction bases: 3. The CDR3 DNA reads as TGTGCCAGCAGTGAATATCTAGCGGGGTTCTACAATGAGCAGTTCTTC. This gives the protein CASSEYLAGFYNEQFF.

The gene calls are TRBV2 and TRBJ2-2; 9 bases map to TRBD2. The trim removed 3 bases at V and 6 bases at J, leaving 11 bases unmatched. CDR1 and CDR2 (germline): SNHLY, FYNNEI. There are 17 residues in the CDR3. The CDR3 DNA reads as TGTGCCAGCAGTGACCCATACCTAGCGGGGAGGGCCGGGGAGCTGTTTTTT. As protein: CASSDPYLAGRAGELFF.

The J gene is TRBJ2-3, the V gene TRBV19; a possible D gene is TRBD2 (5 bases). CDR1 is LNHDA and CDR2 is SQIVND in the germline V gene (reference sequence). V lost 9 bases and J 7 bases, leaving 20 bases between the germline ends. CDR3 length: 14 residues. The CDR3 coding sequence is TGTGCCAGCCAAGGACTGTTGGGCAGTAATACGCAGTATTTT. This encodes CASQGLLGSNTQYF.

The chain combines TRBV7-9 with TRBJ2-1; D is unresolved. Trimming stripped 2 bases from V and 13 bases from J, with 9 bases between. The germline V gene has CDR1 SEHNR and CDR2 FQNEAQ (reference sequence). This CDR3 has 11 residues. CDR3 sequence reads: CASSLPSPQFF. CDR3 coding DNA: TGTGCCAGCAGCTTACCTAGTCCACAGTTCTTC. The complete variable domain, with remaining parts taken from reference TRBV7-9 and TRBJ2-1, reads DTGVSQNPRHKITKRGQNVTFRCDPISEHNRLYWYRQTLGQGPEFLTYFQNEAQLEKSRLLSDRFSAERPKGSFSTLEIQRTEQGDSAMYLCASSLPSPQFFGPGTRLTVL.

The chain combines TRBV4-3 with TRBJ2-5, with 9 bases aligning to TRBD1. V was pared by 0 bases and J by 5 bases, with 7 bases of the junction left unmatched. Germline V gene sequence: CDR1 LGHNA, CDR2 YSLEER. This CDR3 has 16 amino acids. DNA of the CDR3: TGCGCCAGCAGCCAAGACAGGACAGGGGTCAGGGAGACCCAGTACTTC. Translating gives CASSQDRTGVRETQYF.

As regards this clone: At one of its ends the junction is not consistent with the germline gene, which may arise from a read error. V and J are TRBV7-3 and TRBJ1-3, with 7 nucleotides matching TRBD1. CDR3 length equals 18 residues. Germline-derived CDR1 and CDR2 are SGHTA and FQGTGA. The CDR3 DNA reads TGTGCCAGCAGATTAACCCTCTCGGGACAGCTTCTTGGAAACACCATATATTTT. Translating gives CASRLTLSGQLLGNTIYF.

The chain has TRBV19 and TRBJ2-7; D is possibly TRBD1 (6 bases). The germline V and J ends were trimmed by 4 bases and 3 bases, with 13 bases remaining between them. This CDR3 has 14 amino acids. Germline V gene sequence: CDR1 LNHDA, CDR2 SQIVND (reference sequence). CDR3 sequence (DNA): TGTGCCAGTAGTAAGGGCAGGGGAGACTACGAGCAGTACTTC. It is translated as CASSKGRGDYEQYF.

The rearrangement joins TRBV29-1 to TRBJ2-7; TRBD1 matches 10 bases. CDR3 length: 14 residues. The ends lost 4 bases at V and 0 bases at J; junction bases unmatched: 3. Germline-derived CDR1 and CDR2 are SQVTM and ANQGSEA. CDR3 sequence (DNA): TGCAGCGTTGTCGGGACAGGGGCCTCCTACGAGCAGTACTTC. Amino acid sequence: CSVVGTGASYEQYF.

This sequence joins TRBV5-1 and TRBJ2-3, with D hard to call. Germline assignment: CDR1 SGHRS and CDR2 YFSETQ. Trimming removed 0 bases from V and 4 bases from J, with 12 bases in between. The CDR3 is 15 amino acids. CDR3 region: CASSLGPGRSDTQYF. In DNA form, the CDR3 reads TGCGCCAGCAGCTTGGGTCCCGGCAGGTCAGATACGCAGTATTTT.

The rearrangement uses TRBV7-9 and TRBJ2-1, with 7 bases identical to TRBD2. The CDR3 has 14 amino acids. Germline values: CDR1 SEHNR, CDR2 FQNEAQ (reference sequence). The V and J ends lost 5 bases and 6 bases, in that order; junction bases with no gene match: 7. CDR3 sequence (DNA): TGTGCCAGCAGCCTCATAGCGGGTCCCAATGAGCAGTTCTTC. It is translated as CASSLIAGPNEQFF.

The chain recombines TRBV7-3 with TRBJ2-1, with 11 bases that match TRBD2. CDR1 and CDR2 from the germline V gene are SGHTA and FQGTGA. The CDR3 runs 14 residues. Trimming removed 5 bases from V and 9 bases from J; junction bases left unmatched: 6. The CDR3 DNA sequence: TGTGCCAGCAGCGCCCTAGCGGGGGGAAGTGAGCAGTTCTTC. It codes for CASSALAGGSEQFF.